The rows below give T cell receptor beta chains drawn from one sample of a study of cytomegalovirus exposure and HLA in healthy donors. TCRdb's table, derived via immunoSEQ multiplex PCR, lists solely in-frame clones and lacks some. The table lists 150,000 to 200,000 clones, 77% of them singletons, with approximately 1.8% in the top ten. Sequencing input: PBMCs. The receptors originated from a woman between 25 and 40 years old in good health and CMV-seronegative. Each CDR3 is given with its conserved first and last residue. The D gene is left open where the match is weak. Clone size appears in some rows only: once, few, many, or a class for an expanded clone.

size,J,D,V,CDR3,DNA
NA,TRBJ2-1,TRBD2,TRBV6-1,CASSEALIPGTSGSHGDEQFF,TGTGCCAGCAGTGAAGCGCTGATACCAGGGACTAGCGGGAGCCACGGGGATGAGCAGTTCTTC
NA,TRBJ1-2,TRBD1,TRBV5-4,CASSTEDRGLNYGYTF,TGTGCCAGCAGCACCGAGGACAGGGGGCTTAACTATGGCTACACCTTC
NA,TRBJ2-2,TRBD1,TRBV2,CASRRTGGTGELFF,TGTGCCAGCAGAAGGACAGGGGGCACCGGGGAGCTGTTTTTT
NA,TRBJ2-1,NA,TRBV5-1,CASSLGSSYNEQFF,TGCGCCAGCAGCTTGGGTAGCTCCTACAATGAGCAGTTCTTC
once,TRBJ1-2,NA,TRBV5-1,CASSLSQGLRGYTF,TGCGCCAGCAGCTTGAGTCAGGGGCTCAGAGGCTACACCTTC
NA,TRBJ1-4,NA,TRBV4-3,CASSHRLSGNEKLFF,TGCGCCAGCAGCCATAGACTATCGGGTAATGAAAAACTGTTTTTT
few,TRBJ1-2,TRBD1,TRBV18,CASSPLGTGDHYGYTF,TGTGCCAGCTCACCGCTAGGGACAGGGGACCACTATGGCTACACCTTC
NA,TRBJ1-2,TRBD1,TRBV29-1,CSGIGTGKRYPF,TGCAGCGGGATCGGGACAGGGAAACGCTACCCCTTC
NA,TRBJ1-1,NA,TRBV15,CATSQDRSLNTEAFF,TGTGCCACCAGCCAAGACAGGTCTTTGAACACTGAAGCTTTCTTT
once,TRBJ1-5,NA,TRBV9,CASSVDRNQPQHF,TGTGCCAGCAGCGTAGACAGAAATCAGCCCCAGCATTTT
NA,TRBJ1-1,TRBD1,TRBV19,CASSITGTGPTEAFF,TGTGCCAGTAGTATCACCGGGACAGGGCCCACTGAAGCTTTCTTT
NA,TRBJ1-1,NA,TRBV2,CASRQDTGGSTEAFF,TGTGCCAGCAGACAAGACACCGGAGGGAGCACTGAAGCTTTCTTT
NA,TRBJ1-2,NA,TRBV7-6,CASSSSTDIGYGYTF,TGTGCCAGCAGCTCATCCACGGACATCGGCTATGGCTACACCTTC
NA,TRBJ2-1,TRBD2,TRBV6-1,CASRPGTSGVKQFF,TGTGCCAGCAGACCCGGGACTAGCGGTGTAAAGCAGTTCTTC
NA,TRBJ1-5,TRBD1,TRBV19,CARGWTGSNQPQHF,TGTGCCAGGGGATGGACAGGGTCCAATCAGCCCCAGCATTTT
NA,TRBJ1-2,NA,TRBV4-1,CASSQREGNYGYTF,TGCGCCAGCAGCCAACGGGAGGGTAACTATGGCTACACCTTC
few,TRBJ2-3,TRBD2,TRBV7-9,CASRALAGTDTQYF,TGTGCCAGCAGAGCGCTAGCGGGGACAGATACGCAGTATTTT
NA,TRBJ2-7,TRBD1,TRBV9,CASSETGQGHEQYF,TGTGCCAGCAGCGAGACGGGACAGGGCCACGAGCAGTACTTC
NA,TRBJ2-1,TRBD2,TRBV7-9,CASSSGLGVNEQFF,TGTGCCAGCAGCTCCGGACTAGGGGTCAATGAGCAGTTCTTC
NA,TRBJ1-6,NA,TRBV28,CASSLRNSPLHF,TGTGCCAGCAGTTTACGTAATTCACCCCTCCACTTT
NA,TRBJ2-3,TRBD1,TRBV15,CATSSGDRLRDTQYF,TGTGCCACCAGCAGCGGGGACAGGCTGCGGGATACGCAGTATTTT
few,TRBJ1-1,NA,TRBV5-1,CASSVTFRATEAFF,TGCGCCAGCAGCGTTACTTTCAGGGCGACTGAAGCTTTCTTT
NA,TRBJ1-5,TRBD1,TRBV19,CASSISRTGGQPQHF,TGTGCCAGTAGTATATCACGGACAGGGGGTCAGCCCCAGCATTTT
once,TRBJ2-2,TRBD1,TRBV5-4,CASSMRQGRSGELFF,TGTGCCAGCAGCATGCGACAGGGTCGGTCCGGGGAGCTGTTTTTT
NA,TRBJ1-2,TRBD1,TRBV5-6,CASSPDTGGEPNGYTF,TGTGCCAGCAGCCCGGATACAGGGGGCGAACCTAATGGCTACACCTTC
NA,TRBJ1-2,NA,TRBV5-1,CASSLEGTNYGYPF,TGCGCCAGCAGCTTGGAAGGAACTAACTATGGCTACCCCTTC
NA,TRBJ1-2,TRBD1,TRBV19,CASSRPGQGFGYTF,TGTGCCAGTAGCCGTCCGGGACAGGGGTTTGGCTACACCTTC
once,TRBJ2-3,NA,TRBV29-1,CSVEGPGTHSDTQYF,TGCAGCGTTGAAGGGCCGGGTACTCATTCAGATACGCAGTATTTT
NA,TRBJ2-7,NA,TRBV28,CASSLSASYEQYF,TGTGCCAGCAGTTTATCAGCGTCCTACGAGCAGTACTTC
NA,TRBJ1-1,NA,TRBV20-1,CSARLSTEAFF,TGCAGTGCTCGTCTCTCCACTGAAGCTTTCTTT
NA,TRBJ2-2,NA,TRBV5-4,CASGGLRSELFF,TGTGCCAGCGGGGGACTCCGATCGGAGCTGTTTTTT
NA,TRBJ2-5,NA,TRBV9,CASSVAGGGGRETQYF,TGTGCCAGCAGCGTAGCTGGGGGGGGCGGACGGGAGACCCAGTACTTC
NA,TRBJ1-2,TRBD1,TRBV7-2,CASSLVADRVGGYTF,TGTGCCAGCAGCTTAGTAGCGGACAGGGTTGGTGGCTACACCTTC
NA,TRBJ1-4,TRBD1,TRBV5-6,CASRSGYRGKLFF,TGTGCCAGCAGGTCGGGTTACAGGGGAAAACTGTTTTTT
NA,TRBJ2-1,NA,TRBV11-3,CASSPPNRANEQFF,TGTGCCAGCAGCCCTCCTAACAGGGCCAATGAGCAGTTCTTC
NA,TRBJ2-1,NA,TRBV6-1,CASRTGIQAGEQFF,TGTGCCAGCAGGACGGGAATCCAGGCGGGTGAGCAGTTCTTC
NA,TRBJ2-7,TRBD1,TRBV19,CASSIVRTGEYEQYF,TGTGCCAGTAGTATAGTGAGGACAGGAGAGTACGAGCAGTACTTC
few,TRBJ1-2,NA,TRBV27,CASTQSGFSRLSYGYTF,TGTGCCAGCACCCAATCGGGGTTCTCACGGCTCTCCTATGGCTACACCTTC
NA,TRBJ1-3,TRBD1,TRBV19,CASSRTGGPTGPGNTIYF,TGTGCCAGTAGTCGGACAGGGGGACCCACAGGGCCTGGAAACACCATATATTTT
NA,TRBJ2-1,NA,TRBV9,CASSVAAYNEQFF,TGTGCCAGCAGCGTAGCAGCGTACAATGAGCAGTTCTTC
few,TRBJ1-4,NA,TRBV5-4,CASSFSPGHISTTNEKLFF,TGTGCCAGCAGCTTTTCCCCGGGACACATTTCCACAACTAATGAAAAACTGTTTTTT
NA,TRBJ2-7,NA,TRBV5-1,CASSSPGAEQYF,TGCGCCAGCAGCTCACCAGGGGCCGAGCAGTACTTC
NA,TRBJ2-3,TRBD2,TRBV4-1,CASSQEGRGGVDTQYF,TGCGCCAGCAGCCAAGAAGGGCGGGGGGGCGTAGATACGCAGTATTTT
NA,TRBJ2-5,TRBD1,TRBV10-1,CASSISRQGQETQYF,TGCGCCAGCAGTATCTCTCGACAGGGGCAAGAGACCCAGTACTTC
NA,TRBJ1-6,NA,TRBV2,CASSSLRVSPLHF,TGTGCCAGCAGTTCCCTTCGTGTTTCACCCCTCCACTTT
NA,TRBJ1-5,TRBD1,TRBV19,CASSTDRDQPQHF,TGTGCCAGTAGTACGGACAGGGATCAGCCCCAGCATTTT
NA,TRBJ2-3,NA,TRBV29-1,CSVRWQGADTQYF,TGCAGCGTTCGGTGGCAGGGTGCAGATACGCAGTATTTT
NA,TRBJ2-1,NA,TRBV11-3,CASSLGQSHYNEQFF,TGTGCCAGCAGCTTAGGACAGTCCCACTACAATGAGCAGTTCTTC
NA,TRBJ1-2,NA,TRBV6-5,CASSYGAGPDGYTF,TGTGCCAGCAGTTACGGGGCAGGACCGGATGGCTACACCTTC
NA,TRBJ2-5,TRBD2,TRBV7-9,CASSLGLAGLQETQYF,TGTGCCAGCAGCTTAGGACTAGCGGGTCTACAAGAGACCCAGTACTTC
NA,TRBJ2-1,TRBD2,TRBV6-5,CASSYRLAGGDEQFF,TGTGCCAGCAGTTACAGACTAGCGGGGGGGGATGAGCAGTTCTTC
once,TRBJ2-7,TRBD2,TRBV27,CASSFKGAGRDYEQYF,TGTGCCAGCAGTTTTAAGGGAGCGGGGAGGGACTACGAGCAGTACTTC
NA,TRBJ2-1,TRBD1,TRBV7-7,CASSSGQGARGSYNEQFF,TGTGCTAGCAGCTCCGGACAGGGGGCCCGGGGTTCCTACAATGAGCAGTTCTTC